Sequencing of this T cell receptor (beta chain) was carried out in a study of shared clonotypes between healthy human individuals. Naive CD8 cells were CD45RO-negative, positively selected for CCR7, excluding terminally differentiated effector memory CD45RA+ cells. The donors were all Caucasian adults (living in Nashville, Tennessee). Sequenced by immunoSEQ multiplex PCR; TCRdb stores in-frame clones only, minus some. The sample lists roughly 2,000,000 clones, 85% to 95% occurring once. The germline gives CDR1 MGHRA, CDR2 YSYEKL. This CDR3 contains 16 residues. After removal of 3 bases from V and 5 bases from J, the junction contained 8 bases not matched to a gene.

This chain connects TRBV4-1 to TRBJ2-7; 12 nucleotides match TRBD1. The specimen was naive CD8+ T cells sorted from blood. The TCR originated in a man aged 18 to 30 in good health. CDR3 coding DNA: TGCGCCAGCAGCCAGGAACCGGGACAGGGGGCCAACGAGCAGTACTTC. It specifies CASSQEPGQGANEQYF.